This T cell receptor (beta chain) was recovered during a study of cytomegalovirus exposure and HLA in healthy donors. Study findings and constraints: There were several of the most significant clusters that appeared linked to common viral pathogens in a later analysis. Relative to equally common others, HLA-associated TCR beta chains showed greater clonal expansion in a later analysis. Reportedly, TCR beta sequences accurately predicted HLA-A and HLA-B alleles in most subjects.

Concerning this clone itself: Its antigen is undetermined.

The CDR3 contains 15 residues. Trimming removed 4 bases at V and 2 bases at J, with 15 bases between. From germline, CDR1 is SNHLY and CDR2 FYNNEI. Primers: 60 Vbeta forward and 13 Jbeta reverse. Only in-frame clones appear in the TCRdb table, and some are missing; sequencing was by immunoSEQ multiplex PCR. This sample has under 200,000 clones, with around 79% found just once. V is TRBV2 and J is TRBJ2-7; tentative D call: TRBD2 (7 bases). This receptor was identified in a man aged 45-65 years in good health and CMV-seropositive. Sequencing used PBMCs. This CDR3 reads CASSGGGRGTYEQYF. DNA of the CDR3: TGTGCCAGCAGTGGGGGGGGGCGCGGTACCTACGAGCAGTACTTC.